These T cell receptor beta chains were read from a single sample in a study of preoperative IRX-2 immunotherapy in early breast cancer. The assay was immunoSEQ multiplex PCR, and TCRdb's table has in-frame clones only and misses some. The data show fewer than 25,000 clones, roughly 90% seen once. The input for sequencing was tumor tissue, taken after IRX-2 immunotherapy. These receptors all stem from a human donor with breast cancer. Both conserved end residues are trimmed from each CDR3. The D gene is left open where the match is weak.

j_call d_call v_call cdr3_aa
TRBJ1-1 - TRBV29-1 SVGDFLSTEAF
TRBJ2-1 - TRBV29-1 SDSRGRGGNEQF
TRBJ2-3 - TRBV5-1 ASSSWRGTDDTQY
TRBJ1-2 TRBD1 TRBV7-9 ASSLSTGGYGYT
TRBJ2-3 - TRBV11-2 ASSPPVSTDTQY
TRBJ1-2 - TRBV4-2 ASSQDQGVYNYGYT
TRBJ1-4 - TRBV6-6 ASSYSRGTNEKLF
TRBJ1-5 - TRBV6-1 ASSEQPPSSNQPQH
TRBJ1-1 - TRBV11-3 ASSTGGGNTEAF
TRBJ2-5 - TRBV5-1 ASSVVGLTQETQY
TRBJ2-2 - TRBV27 ASSPPGPMNTGELF
TRBJ1-4 - TRBV19 ASSRRATNEKLF
TRBJ2-2 TRBD2 TRBV5-1 ASSFPLAGGPGELF
TRBJ2-2 - TRBV5-5 ASSLGRTNTGELF
TRBJ1-5 - TRBV12-5 ASGCGGGVGNQPQH
TRBJ2-2 - TRBV4-2 ASSQGDLGGGELF
TRBJ2-2 TRBD2 TRBV9 ASSVGSGEVGELF
TRBJ2-5 TRBD1 TRBV4-1 ASSQLRVGTAQETQY
TRBJ1-2 TRBD1 TRBV15 ATSARQGPPGGYT
TRBJ2-3 - TRBV9 ASSVGDTDTQY
TRBJ1-3 - TRBV6-6 ASSFGQTAGNTIY
TRBJ2-5 TRBD1 TRBV10-3 AIAQTGQETQY
TRBJ1-3 - TRBV19 ASSNGASSGNTIY
TRBJ2-1 - TRBV11-3 ASSLDRGMDEQF
TRBJ1-5 TRBD1 TRBV6-6 ASTYDGQGGNQPQH
TRBJ1-1 - TRBV2 ASSEWMIEGAF
TRBJ1-2 - TRBV7-6 ASRAGPGQNYGYT
TRBJ1-1 - TRBV19 ASTTGGRLMVNTEAF
TRBJ2-5 - TRBV6-1 ASSEAHVQETQY
TRBJ2-1 - TRBV5-1 ASSSISSNEQF
TRBJ2-3 - TRBV5-1 ASSLDGTPGGDTQY
TRBJ2-5 - TRBV18 ASSPRDSRGWQETQY
TRBJ2-3 - TRBV5-1 ASAGGTVTDTQY
TRBJ2-2 TRBD2 TRBV5-5 ASSLRLAPGELF
TRBJ1-5 - TRBV6-1 ASSEATGTNQPQH
TRBJ1-3 - TRBV6-1 ASRDSSLWNTIY
TRBJ2-1 TRBD2 TRBV10-3 AIRTSGGGQGEQF
TRBJ1-2 - TRBV4-1 ASSQAGPRGYT
TRBJ1-3 - TRBV10-3 AISDLTGRNTIY
TRBJ1-1 - TRBV15 ATSRNRVRTEAF
TRBJ2-1 - TRBV4-2 ASSQGPLETMSSSPVVQF
TRBJ2-1 - TRBV7-8 ASSSWVNEQF
TRBJ2-6 - TRBV9 ASSRSSWVSGANVLT
TRBJ2-1 TRBD2 TRBV6-5 ASSPTSGVFNEQF